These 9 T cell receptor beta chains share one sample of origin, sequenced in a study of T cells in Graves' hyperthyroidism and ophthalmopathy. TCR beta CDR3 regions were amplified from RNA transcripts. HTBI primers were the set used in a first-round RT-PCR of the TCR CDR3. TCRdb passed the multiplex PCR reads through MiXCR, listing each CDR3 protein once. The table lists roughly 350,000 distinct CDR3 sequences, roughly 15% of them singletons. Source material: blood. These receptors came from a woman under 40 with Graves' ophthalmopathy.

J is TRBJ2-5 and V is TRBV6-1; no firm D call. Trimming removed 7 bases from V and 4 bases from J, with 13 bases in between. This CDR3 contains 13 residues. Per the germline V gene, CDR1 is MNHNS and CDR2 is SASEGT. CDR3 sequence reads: CASKTLNGETQYF. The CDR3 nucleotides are TGTGCCAGCAAGACGCTAAACGGAGAGACCCAGTACTTC.

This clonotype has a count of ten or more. This chain's CDR3 is CASSLDQPGRSSYEQYF. The CDR3 coding sequence is TGTGCCAGCAGCTTAGATCAACCGGGTCGAAGCTCCTACGAGCAGTACTTC. V gene TRBV11-2 combines with J gene TRBJ2-7; D not certain. The CDR3 has 17 residues. V shed 0 bases and J shed 0 bases, with 15 bases lying between them. Germline CDR1 SGHAT, CDR2 FQNNGV.

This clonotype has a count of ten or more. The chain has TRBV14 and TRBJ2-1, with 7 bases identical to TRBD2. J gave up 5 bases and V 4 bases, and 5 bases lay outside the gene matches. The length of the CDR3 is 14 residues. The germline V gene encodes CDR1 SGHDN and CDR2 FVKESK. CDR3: CASSRSGTDNEQFF. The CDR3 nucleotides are TGTGCCAGCAGCCGGAGCGGGACCGACAATGAGCAGTTCTTC.

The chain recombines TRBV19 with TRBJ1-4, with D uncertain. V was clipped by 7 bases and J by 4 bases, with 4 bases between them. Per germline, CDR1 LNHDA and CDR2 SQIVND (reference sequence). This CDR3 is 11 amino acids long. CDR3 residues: CASNFNEKLFF. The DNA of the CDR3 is TGTGCCAGTAACTTTAATGAAAAACTGTTTTTT.

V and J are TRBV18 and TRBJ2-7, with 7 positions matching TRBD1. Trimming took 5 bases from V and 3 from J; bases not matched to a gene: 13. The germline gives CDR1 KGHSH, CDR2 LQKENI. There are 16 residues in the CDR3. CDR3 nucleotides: TGTGCCAGCTCAGTTCCGGGACAGTCCCTGTTCTACGAGCAGTACTTC. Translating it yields CASSVPGQSLFYEQYF. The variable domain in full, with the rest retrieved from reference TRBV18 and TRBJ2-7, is NAGVMQNPRHLVRRRGQEARLRCSPMKGHSHVYWYRQLPEEGLKFMVYLQKENIIDESGMPKERFSAEFPKEGPSILRIQQVVRGDSAAYFCASSVPGQSLFYEQYFGPGTRLTVT.

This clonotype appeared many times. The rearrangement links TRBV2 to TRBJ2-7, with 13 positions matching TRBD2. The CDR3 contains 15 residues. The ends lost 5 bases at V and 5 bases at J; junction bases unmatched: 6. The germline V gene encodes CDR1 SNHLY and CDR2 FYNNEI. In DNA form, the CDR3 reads TGTGCCAGCAGTTTGACTAGCGGGGGGATGAACGAGCAGTACTTC. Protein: CASSLTSGGMNEQYF.

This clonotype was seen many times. The CDR3 sequence: CATKPRGFASRSTGELFF. CDR3 DNA sequence: TGTGCCACCAAACCCAGGGGATTCGCCTCCCGGAGCACCGGGGAGCTGTTTTTT. The V call is TRBV19, the J call TRBJ2-2; tentatively, D is TRBD1 (6 bases). Germline V gives CDR1 LNHDA, CDR2 SQIVND (reference sequence). The ends were cut back, 10 bases at V and 4 bases at J, with 28 bases in the middle. CDR3 length equals 18 residues.

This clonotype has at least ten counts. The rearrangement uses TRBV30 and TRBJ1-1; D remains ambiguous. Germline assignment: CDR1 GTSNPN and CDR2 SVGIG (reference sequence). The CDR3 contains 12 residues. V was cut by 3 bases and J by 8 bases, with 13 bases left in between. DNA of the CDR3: TGTGCCTGGAGCACCCCATCTTCAGAAGCTTTCTTT. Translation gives CAWSTPSSEAFF.

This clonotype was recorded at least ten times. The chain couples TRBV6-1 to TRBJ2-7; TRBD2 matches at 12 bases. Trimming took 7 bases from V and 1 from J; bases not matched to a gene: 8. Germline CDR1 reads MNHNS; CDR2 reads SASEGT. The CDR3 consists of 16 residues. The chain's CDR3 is CASIPQLAGGSYEQYF. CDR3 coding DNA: TGTGCCAGCATACCTCAACTAGCGGGGGGATCCTACGAGCAGTACTTC.